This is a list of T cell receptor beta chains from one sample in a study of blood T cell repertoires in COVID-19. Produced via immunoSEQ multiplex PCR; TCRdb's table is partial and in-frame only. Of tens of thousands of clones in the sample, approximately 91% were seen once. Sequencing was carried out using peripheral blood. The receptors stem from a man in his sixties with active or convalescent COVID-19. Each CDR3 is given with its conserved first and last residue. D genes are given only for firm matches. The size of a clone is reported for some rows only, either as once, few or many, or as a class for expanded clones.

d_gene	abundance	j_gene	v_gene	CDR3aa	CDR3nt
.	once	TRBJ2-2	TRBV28	CASSLLGSGGELFF	TGTGCCAGCAGTTTATTGGGGAGCGGCGGGGAGCTGTTTTTT
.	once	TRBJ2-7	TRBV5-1	CASSSTRTYEQYF	TGCGCCAGCAGCTCAACGCGCACCTACGAGCAGTACTTC
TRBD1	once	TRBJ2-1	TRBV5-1	CASSLAETGSDEQFF	TGCGCCAGCAGCCTAGCCGAGACAGGGAGCGATGAGCAGTTCTTC
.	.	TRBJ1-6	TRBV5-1	CASSPSIGTNYNSPLHF	TGCGCCAGCAGCCCCTCCATCGGGACAAACTATAATTCACCCCTCCACTTT
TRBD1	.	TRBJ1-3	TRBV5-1	CASSFGTASGNTIYF	TGCGCCAGCAGCTTCGGGACAGCCTCTGGAAACACCATATATTTT
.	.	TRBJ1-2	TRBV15	CATSRDLAGAAGYTF	TGTGCCACCAGCAGAGATCTTGCAGGGGCGGCTGGCTACACCTTC
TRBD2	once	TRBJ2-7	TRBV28	CAISVGGGDAYEQYF	TGTGCCATATCCGTGGGGGGAGGGGATGCCTACGAGCAGTACTTC
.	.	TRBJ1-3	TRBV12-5	CASGLGVSSGNTIYF	TGTGCTAGTGGTTTAGGAGTTAGCTCTGGAAACACCATATATTTT
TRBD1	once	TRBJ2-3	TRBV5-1	CASSFAGTGGSDTQYF	TGCGCCAGCAGCTTTGCCGGGACAGGGGGCTCAGATACGCAGTATTTT
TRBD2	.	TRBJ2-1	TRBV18	CASSPSRTSGGYNEQFF	TGTGCCAGCTCACCATCTCGGACTAGCGGGGGCTACAATGAGCAGTTCTTC
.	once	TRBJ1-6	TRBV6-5	CASTTNRVGSPLHF	TGTGCCAGCACTACGAACAGGGTTGGCTCACCCCTCCACTTT
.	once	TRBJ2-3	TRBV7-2	CASSFQLTRTDTQYF	TGTGCCAGCAGCTTTCAACTAACCCGCACAGATACGCAGTATTTT
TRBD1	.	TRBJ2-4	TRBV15	CATSRRTGGQGKNIQYF	TGTGCCACCAGCAGAAGGACAGGGGGCCAGGGCAAAAACATTCAGTACTTC
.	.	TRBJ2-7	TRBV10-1	CASSDRSSYEQYF	TGCGCCAGCTCGGACAGAAGCTCCTACGAGCAGTACTTC
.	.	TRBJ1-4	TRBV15	CATRRLAGRFNEKLFF	TGTGCCACCCGTCGTCTAGCGGGCAGATTTAATGAAAAACTGTTTTTT
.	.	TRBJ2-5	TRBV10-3	CAISKGEEGRTQYF	TGTGCCATCAGTAAGGGGGAAGAGGGGAGGACCCAGTACTTC
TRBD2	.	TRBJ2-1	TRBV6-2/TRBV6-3	CASSPWGGGEQFF	TGTGCCAGCAGCCCCTGGGGGGGAGGCGAGCAGTTCTTC
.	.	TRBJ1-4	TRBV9	CASSVGPQEEKLFF	TGTGCCAGCAGCGTGGGCCCACAGGAAGAAAAACTGTTTTTT
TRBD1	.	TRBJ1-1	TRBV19	CASSMGTGTTEAFF	TGTGCCAGTAGTATGGGGACAGGGACCACTGAAGCTTTCTTT
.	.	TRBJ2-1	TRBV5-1	CASSLGLVVNEQFF	TGCGCCAGCAGCTTGGGACTAGTTGTCAATGAGCAGTTCTTC
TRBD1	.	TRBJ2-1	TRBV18	CASSAQQGALSYNEQFF	TGTGCCAGCTCCGCCCAACAGGGGGCCCTTTCCTACAATGAGCAGTTCTTC
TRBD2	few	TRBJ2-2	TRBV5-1	CASSQSSGGIPGELFF	TGCGCCAGCAGCCAATCTAGCGGGGGAATCCCCGGGGAGCTGTTTTTT
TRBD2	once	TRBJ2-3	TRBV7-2	CASSPLREDRTDTQYF	TGTGCCAGCAGCCCATTGCGGGAGGATAGGACAGATACGCAGTATTTT
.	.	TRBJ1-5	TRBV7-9	CASSALGSNQPQHF	TGTGCCAGCAGCGCTCTAGGAAGTAATCAGCCCCAGCATTTT
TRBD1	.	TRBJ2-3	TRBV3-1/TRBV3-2	CASSPDRVRTDTQYF	TGTGCCAGCAGCCCTGACAGGGTTCGCACAGATACGCAGTATTTT
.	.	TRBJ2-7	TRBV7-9	CASSFTYEQYF	TGTGCCAGCAGCTTTACCTACGAGCAGTACTTC
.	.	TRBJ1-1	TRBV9	CASSVDWRTPDTEAFF	TGTGCCAGCAGCGTAGATTGGCGGACTCCGGACACTGAAGCTTTCTTT
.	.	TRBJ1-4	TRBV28	CASRRSRGRFEKLFF	TGTGCCAGCAGAAGGTCCAGGGGACGGTTCGAAAAACTGTTTTTT
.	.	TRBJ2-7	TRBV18	CASSPGTELYEQYF	TGTGCCAGCTCACCAGGGACTGAGCTCTACGAGCAGTACTTC